The 9 T cell receptor beta chains in this list originate from one sample, sequenced in a study of T cell repertoires in cytomegalovirus infection. TCRdb passed the reads through MiXCR, listing each CDR3 protein once. The data contain some 700,000 distinct CDR3 sequences, under 40% of them seen just once; the ten biggest clones take up 2.8%. Sequencing was done on a sample of PBMCs. The receptors stem from a human donor in good health (CMV status not recorded). Some clones in this sample may be carry-over from other donors' samples.

The chain recombines TRBV6-1 with TRBJ2-6, with D uncertain. Germline CDR1 MNHNS, CDR2 SASEGT. Trimming stripped 6 bases from V and 0 bases from J, with 9 bases between. The CDR3 is 15 residues long. CDR3 nucleotide sequence: TGTGCCAGCAGGGACGGATACTCTGGGGCCAACGTCCTGACTTTC. It codes for CASRDGYSGANVLTF.

The chain is built from TRBV20-1 and TRBJ2-3; 10 positions agree with TRBD2. With V trimmed by 6 bases and J by 0 bases, 6 bases remained unmatched. CDR1 is DFQATT and CDR2 is SNEGSKA in the germline V gene (reference sequence). This CDR3 has 15 residues. The CDR3 protein is CSAKGTSDSTDTQYF. The DNA for the CDR3 is TGCAGTGCCAAAGGGACTAGCGATAGCACAGATACGCAGTATTTT.

This clonotype was detected a few times. The chain carries TRBV7-9 and TRBJ2-5; 7 nucleotides align to TRBD2. The V segment lost 1 base and the J segment 2 bases; nucleotides outside the gene matches: 7. This CDR3 comprises 16 residues. Germline V gene lookup returns CDR1 SEHNR and CDR2 FQNEAQ (reference sequence). The CDR3 loop is CASSLGLAVNQETQYF. The CDR3 DNA follows: TGTGCCAGCAGCTTAGGTCTAGCGGTGAATCAAGAGACCCAGTACTTC.

The J gene is TRBJ1-5, the V gene TRBV27; the D is unclear. The CDR3 length is 16 residues. Trimming pared 2 bases from V and 0 bases from J, leaving 11 bases between. CDR1 is MNHEY, CDR2 SMNVEV, per germline (reference sequence). The CDR3 DNA follows: TGTGCCAGCAGTTTACGGACGGAATTTAGCAATCAGCCCCAGCATTTT. It is translated as CASSLRTEFSNQPQHF.

This clonotype showed up just a few times. The chain is built from TRBV6-1 and TRBJ1-1, with D tentatively TRBD1 (6 bases). With 5 bases removed from V and 5 bases from J, the gap between germline ends came to 12 bases. The CDR3 runs to 13 residues. The germline gives CDR1 MNHNS, CDR2 SASEGT. This chain's CDR3 is CASSTAGVTEAFF. CDR3 DNA sequence: TGTGCCAGCAGTACCGCAGGGGTGACTGAAGCTTTCTTT.

This chain joins TRBV20-1 and TRBJ1-2; D is ambiguous. From germline, CDR1 is DFQATT and CDR2 SNEGSKA (reference sequence). The CDR3 is 14 residues long. V shed 5 bases and J shed 3 bases, with 16 bases lying between them. The chain's CDR3 is CSALTVIGYYGYTF. In DNA, the CDR3 is TGCAGTGCTTTGACCGTAATTGGGTACTATGGCTACACCTTC.

The chain couples TRBV10-2 to TRBJ1-5; D gene ambiguous. Trimming cost V 0 bases and J 6 bases, with 9 bases left between them. This CDR3 is 14 amino acids long. The germline CDR1 and CDR2 sequences are WSHSY and SAAADI. CDR3 residues: CASSESWLSQPQHF. The CDR3 DNA reads as TGCGCCAGCAGTGAGTCGTGGTTGTCTCAGCCCCAGCATTTT.

This clonotype has a handful of counts. The V gene is TRBV19, the J gene TRBJ2-7; TRBD1 matches at 10 bases. The CDR3 is 15 amino acids. Per the germline V gene, CDR1 is LNHDA and CDR2 is SQIVND (reference sequence). Trimming took 4 bases from V and 3 from J; bases not matched to a gene: 6. CDR3 DNA sequence: TGTGCCAGTAGTACTAAAGGACAGGGGGTCTACGAGCAGTACTTC. Translating it yields CASSTKGQGVYEQYF.

With regard to this clonotype: Sequence at one end of the junction differs from germline and may be a read error. The DNA for the CDR3 is TGTGCCAGCAGCGGGGGACAGGCTTACACAGATACGCAGTATTTC. Protein sequence: CASSGGQAYTDTQYF. V usage is TRBV7-4 and J usage is TRBJ2-3, with 8 positions matching TRBD1. The CDR3 contains 15 residues. The V gene's germline CDR1 is SGHVT and CDR2 SQSDAQ. The full variable domain, with the rest looked up from reference TRBV7-4 and TRBJ2-3, is GAGVSQSPRYKVAKRGRDVALRCDSISGHVTLYWYRQTLGQGSEVLTYSQSDAQRDKSGRPSGRFSAERPERSVSTLKIQRTEQGDSAVYLCASSGGQAYTDTQYFGPGTRLTVL.